This passage covers 14 T cell receptor beta chains from one sample sequenced in a study of regulatory T cells in long-lasting Graves disease. Stated time point: persistent/refractory GD, antithyroid drugs over 5 years with positive TRAb. There was RNA extracted from PBMCs, and the TCR library was made from it. Libraries of TCR beta came from iRepertoire HTBI primers plus Arm-PCR of CDR3 regions. MiXCR, run by TCRdb on the multiplex PCR reads, gives a single entry per CDR3 protein. Of some 470,000 distinct CDR3 sequences in the sample, roughly a fifth are singletons; the top ten hold more than 6%. The sample was peripheral blood mononuclear cells (PBMCs), taken when the disease was refractory, from a patient treated with antithyroid drugs. These receptors were taken from a female donor with Graves disease.

The V and J genes are TRBV12-3 or TRBV12-4 and TRBJ1-1; no clear D gene. Between the trimmed V and J ends, which lost 4 bases and 3 bases, there was a span of 9 bases. This CDR3 is 13 amino acids long. The CDR3 DNA sequence: TGTGCCAGCAGTTCCGGGAGGTACACTGAAGCTTTCTTT. Its translation is CASSSGRYTEAFF.

This clonotype was seen more than once but under ten times. The chain combines TRBV30 with TRBJ1-1; the D is unclear. Trimming shortened V by 1 base and J by 3 bases, and 9 bases separated the two germline ends. The CDR3 is made up of 13 amino acids. Germline V gene lookup returns CDR1 GTSNPN and CDR2 SVGIG (reference sequence). CDR3 sequence (DNA): TGTGCCTGGAGTGGGTATTGGGACACTGAAGCTTTCTTT. It codes for CAWSGYWDTEAFF. Based on the CDR3 plus reference TRBV30 and TRBJ1-1, the full variable domain is SQTIHQWPATLVQPVGSPLSLECTVEGTSNPNLYWYRQAAGRGLQLLFYSVGIGQISSEVPQNLSASRPQDRQFILSSKKLLLSDSGFYLCAWSGYWDTEAFFGQGTRLTVV.

The rearrangement links TRBV29-1 to TRBJ2-1; 13 nucleotides align to TRBD2. This CDR3 is 16 amino acids long. The trim removed 3 bases at V and 6 bases at J, leaving 8 bases unmatched. CDR1 and CDR2 (germline): SQVTM, ANQGSEA. The CDR3, as DNA: TGCAGCGTTGAGGAGGGACTAGCGGGAACTTTCAATGAGCAGTTCTTC. Translation gives CSVEEGLAGTFNEQFF.

This clonotype has a count of ten or more. The gene calls are TRBV28 and TRBJ2-7; no firm D call. The CDR3 runs to 15 residues. The germline gives CDR1 MDHEN, CDR2 SYDVKM. Between the trimmed V and J ends, which lost 6 bases and 3 bases, there was a span of 18 bases. This CDR3 reads CASRQTDLPRYEQYF. The DNA of the CDR3 is TGTGCCAGCAGACAGACTGACTTACCGCGCTACGAGCAGTACTTC.

This clonotype was recorded a few times. The rearrangement joins TRBV4-3 to TRBJ1-1; the D gene is possibly TRBD1 (6 bases). CDR1 and CDR2 from the germline V gene are LGHNA and YSLEER. The CDR3 consists of 13 residues. Trimming pared 3 bases from V and 5 bases from J, leaving 10 bases between. CDR3 sequence reads: CASSQGAVTEAFF. CDR3 in DNA: TGCGCCAGCAGCCAGGGGGCGGTGACTGAAGCTTTCTTT.

This clonotype has at least ten counts. The chain links TRBV6-4 to TRBJ1-6; tentatively, D is TRBD1 (6 bases). Germline-derived CDR1 and CDR2 are MRHNA and SNTAGT. The CDR3 runs to 13 residues. V gave up 3 bases and J gave up 8 bases, with 8 bases separating them. This chain's CDR3 is CASSEDSYSPLHF. The CDR3 DNA reads TGTGCCAGCAGTGAGGACAGTTATTCACCCCTCCACTTT.

This rearrangement joins TRBV4-1 to TRBJ1-3; TRBD1 is a possible D gene (5 bases). This CDR3 is 18 amino acids long. Between the trimmed V and J ends, which lost 0 bases and 10 bases, there was a span of 25 bases. The germline V gene has CDR1 MGHRA and CDR2 YSYEKL. For the CDR3, the DNA is TGCGCCAGCAGCCAAGAACCTGGACACGCGATCGGAGGAGGGACCATATATTTT. The encoded protein is CASSQEPGHAIGGGTIYF.

This clonotype was seen more than once but under ten times. The gene calls are TRBV5-1 and TRBJ1-2, with 7 bases identical to TRBD1. With V trimmed by 2 bases and J by 3 bases, 7 bases remained unmatched. This CDR3 comprises 15 residues. Germline loops: CDR1 SGHRS, CDR2 YFSETQ. The CDR3 nucleotides read TGCGCCAGCAGCTTTGACAGGGTAGTTGACTATGGCTACACCTTC. The encoded protein is CASSFDRVVDYGYTF.

The table lists this clonotype with many counts. In DNA, the CDR3 is TGTGCCAGCAGTTACTCGAGTACTAGCGGACGCGAGCAGTACTTC. This encodes CASSYSSTSGREQYF. This chain joins TRBV6-2 or TRBV6-3 and TRBJ2-7; 8 bases line up with TRBD2. V lost 0 bases to trimming and J lost 6 bases; unmatched junction nucleotides: 7. Germline V gene lookup returns CDR1 MNHEY and CDR2 SVGEGT. The CDR3 extends over 15 amino acids.

This chain connects TRBV9 to TRBJ1-2; D gene unclear. The CDR3 is 15 residues long. V shed 4 bases and J shed 4 bases, with 17 bases lying between them. The germline CDR1 and CDR2 sequences are SGDLS and YYNGEE. The CDR3 spells CASSTWTSPLYGYTF. CDR3 sequence (DNA): TGTGCCAGCAGCACCTGGACCTCCCCGCTCTATGGCTACACCTTC.

This clonotype appeared many times. This chain uses TRBV20-1 with TRBJ2-5; 8 nucleotides agree with TRBD1. V was clipped by 5 bases and J by 5 bases; unmatched bases: 7. The CDR3 extends over 13 amino acids. From germline, CDR1 is DFQATT and CDR2 SNEGSKA (reference sequence). Written as DNA, the CDR3 is TGCAGTGCTGCAGGGGGCATGTGGGAGACCCAGTACTTC. Translated, it gives CSAAGGMWETQYF.

This clonotype was detected many times. This chain connects TRBV28 to TRBJ1-5; 8 positions match TRBD1. The J segment lost 0 bases and the V segment lost 2 bases, leaving 6 bases of the junction unmatched. In germline, CDR1 is MDHEN, CDR2 SYDVKM. The CDR3 has 17 residues. Here the CDR3 reads CASSLGLRGPSNQPQHF. In DNA form, the CDR3 reads TGTGCCAGCAGTTTAGGGCTCAGGGGGCCTAGCAATCAGCCCCAGCATTTT.

This clonotype was seen ten or more times. This chain joins TRBV12-3 or TRBV12-4 and TRBJ2-2, with 8 bases that match TRBD1. The junction had 8 bases not matched to a gene; V was cut back by 5 bases and J by 0 bases. The CDR3 totals 17 residues. CDR3 in DNA: TGTGCCAGCAGTCTCCGGGACAGGTATCCGAACACCGGGGAGCTGTTTTTT. This gives the protein CASSLRDRYPNTGELFF.

This clonotype was observed a handful of times. The chain employs TRBV7-9 and TRBJ2-7; 8 positions agree with TRBD1. Trimming removed 3 bases from V and 5 bases from J; junction bases left unmatched: 3. Germline V CDR1 and CDR2: SEHNR, FQNEAQ (reference sequence). The CDR3 consists of 13 residues. The CDR3 protein is CASSFDRGDEQYF. DNA of the CDR3: TGTGCCAGCAGCTTTGACAGGGGTGACGAGCAGTACTTC.